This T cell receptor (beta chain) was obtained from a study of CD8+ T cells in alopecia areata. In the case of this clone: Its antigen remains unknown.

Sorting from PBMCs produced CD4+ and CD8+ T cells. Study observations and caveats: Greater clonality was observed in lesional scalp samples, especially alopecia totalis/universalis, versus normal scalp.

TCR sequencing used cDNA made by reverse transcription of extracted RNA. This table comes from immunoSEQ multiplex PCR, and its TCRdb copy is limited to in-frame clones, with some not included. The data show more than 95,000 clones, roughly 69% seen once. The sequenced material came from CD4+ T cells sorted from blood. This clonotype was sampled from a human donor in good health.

CDR3 sequence (DNA): TGCAGCGTCAGGACAGGGAACCTTGGTGAAAAACTGTTTTTT. Translation gives CSVRTGNLGEKLFF. The chain is built from TRBV29-1 and TRBJ1-4; 8 nucleotides agree with TRBD1. The CDR3 spans 14 residues. V lost 6 bases and J lost 7; bases outside the gene matches: 10. CDR1 and CDR2 from the germline V gene are SQVTM and ANQGSEA.